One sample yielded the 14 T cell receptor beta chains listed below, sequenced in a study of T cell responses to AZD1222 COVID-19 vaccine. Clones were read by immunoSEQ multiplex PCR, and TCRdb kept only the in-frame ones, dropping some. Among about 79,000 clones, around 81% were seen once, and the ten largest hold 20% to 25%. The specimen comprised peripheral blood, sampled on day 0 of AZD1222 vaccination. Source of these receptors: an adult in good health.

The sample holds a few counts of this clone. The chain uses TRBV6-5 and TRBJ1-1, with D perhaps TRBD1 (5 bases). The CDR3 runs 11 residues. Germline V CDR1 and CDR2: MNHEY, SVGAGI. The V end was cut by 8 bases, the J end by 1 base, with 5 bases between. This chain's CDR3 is CASQGNTEAFF. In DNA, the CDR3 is TGTGCCAGCCAGGGGAACACTGAAGCTTTCTTT.

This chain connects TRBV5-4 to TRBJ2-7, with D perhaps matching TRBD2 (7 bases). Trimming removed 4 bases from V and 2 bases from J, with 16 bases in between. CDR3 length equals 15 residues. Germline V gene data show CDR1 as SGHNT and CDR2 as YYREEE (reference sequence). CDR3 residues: CASSTKGGAPYEQYF. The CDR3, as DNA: TGTGCCAGCAGCACAAAGGGGGGGGCTCCCTACGAGCAGTACTTC.

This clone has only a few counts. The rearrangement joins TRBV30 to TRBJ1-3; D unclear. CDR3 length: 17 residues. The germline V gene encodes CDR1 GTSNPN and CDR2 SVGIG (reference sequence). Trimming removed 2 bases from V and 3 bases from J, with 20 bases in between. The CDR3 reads CAWSSPTWVQFGNTIYF. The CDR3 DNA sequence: TGTGCCTGGAGTTCCCCGACATGGGTACAATTTGGAAACACCATATATTTT.

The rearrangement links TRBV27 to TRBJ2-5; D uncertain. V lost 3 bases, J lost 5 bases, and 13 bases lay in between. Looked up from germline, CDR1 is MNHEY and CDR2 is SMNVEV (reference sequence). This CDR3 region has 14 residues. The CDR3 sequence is CASSFSSGRETQYF. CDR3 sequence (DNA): TGTGCCAGCAGTTTTAGCAGTGGTAGGGAGACCCAGTACTTC.

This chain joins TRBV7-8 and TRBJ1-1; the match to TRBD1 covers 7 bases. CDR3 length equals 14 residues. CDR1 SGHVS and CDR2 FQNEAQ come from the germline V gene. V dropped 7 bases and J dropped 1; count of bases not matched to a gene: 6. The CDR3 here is CASTLQGPNTEAFF. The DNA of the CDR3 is TGTGCCAGCACCCTACAGGGGCCGAACACTGAAGCTTTCTTT.

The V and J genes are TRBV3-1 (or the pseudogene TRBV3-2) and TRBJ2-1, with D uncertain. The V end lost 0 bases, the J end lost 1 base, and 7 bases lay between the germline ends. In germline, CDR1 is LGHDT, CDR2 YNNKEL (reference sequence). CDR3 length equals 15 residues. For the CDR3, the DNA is TGTGCCAGCAGCCAAGAAGCTAAATCCTACAATGAGCAGTTCTTC. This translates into CASSQEAKSYNEQFF.

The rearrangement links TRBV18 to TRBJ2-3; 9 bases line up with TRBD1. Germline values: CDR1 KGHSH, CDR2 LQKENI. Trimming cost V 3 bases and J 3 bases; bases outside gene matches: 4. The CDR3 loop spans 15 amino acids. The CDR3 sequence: CASSPRDRETDTQYF. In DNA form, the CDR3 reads TGTGCCAGCTCACCCCGGGACAGGGAAACAGATACGCAGTATTTT.

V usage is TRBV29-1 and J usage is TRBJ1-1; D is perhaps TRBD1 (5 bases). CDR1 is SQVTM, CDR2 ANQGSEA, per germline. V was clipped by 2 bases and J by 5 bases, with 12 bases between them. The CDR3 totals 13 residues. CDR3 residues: CSVERRGGTEAFF. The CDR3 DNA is TGCAGCGTTGAAAGGAGGGGAGGGACTGAAGCTTTCTTT.

CDR3 sequence (DNA): TGTGCCAGCAGGAAAACAAGTTTGGGGCAAGAGACCCAGTACTTC. This sequence encodes CASRKTSLGQETQYF. The chain recombines TRBV7-8 with TRBJ2-5; D ambiguous. This CDR3 region has 15 residues. Germline V lookup: CDR1 SGHVS, CDR2 FQNEAQ. V was trimmed by 6 bases and J by 2 bases, leaving 16 bases between them. The whole variable domain, remainder taken from reference TRBV7-8 and TRBJ2-5, is GAGVSQSPRYKVAKRGQDVALRCDPISGHVSLFWYQQALGQGPEFLTYFQNEAQLDKSGLPSDRFFAERPEGSVSTLKIQRTQQEDSAVYLCASRKTSLGQETQYFGPGTRLLVL.

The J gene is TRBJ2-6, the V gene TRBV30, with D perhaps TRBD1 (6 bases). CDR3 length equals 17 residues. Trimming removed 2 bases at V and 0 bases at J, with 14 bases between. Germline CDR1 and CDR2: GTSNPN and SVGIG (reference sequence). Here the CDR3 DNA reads TGTGCCTGGAGTATCCCGGGACAATCCTCTGGGGCCAACGTCCTGACTTTC. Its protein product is CAWSIPGQSSGANVLTF.

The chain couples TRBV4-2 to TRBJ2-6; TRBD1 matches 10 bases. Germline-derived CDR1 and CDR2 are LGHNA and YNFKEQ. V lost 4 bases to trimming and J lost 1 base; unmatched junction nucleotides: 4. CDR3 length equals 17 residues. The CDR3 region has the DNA TGTGCCAGCAGCCCTGGACAGGGGGAATCTGGGGCCAACGTCCTGACTTTC. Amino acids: CASSPGQGESGANVLTF.

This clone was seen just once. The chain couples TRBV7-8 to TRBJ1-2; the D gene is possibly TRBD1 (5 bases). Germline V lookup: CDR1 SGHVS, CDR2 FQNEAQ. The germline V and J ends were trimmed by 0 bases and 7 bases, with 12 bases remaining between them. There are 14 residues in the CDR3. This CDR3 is CASSLAGGTAGYTF. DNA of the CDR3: TGTGCCAGCAGCTTAGCGGGGGGGACTGCTGGCTACACCTTC.

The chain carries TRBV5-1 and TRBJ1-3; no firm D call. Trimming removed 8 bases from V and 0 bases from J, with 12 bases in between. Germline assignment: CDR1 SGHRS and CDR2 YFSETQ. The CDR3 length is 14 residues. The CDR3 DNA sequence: TGCGCCAGTGCCCCCGGCTTCTCTGGAAACACCATATATTTT. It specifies CASAPGFSGNTIYF.

CDR3 sequence (DNA): TGTGCCAGCAGTTTAAGACGGGGAACCCCTAAAGAGCAGTACTTC. Encoded protein: CASSLRRGTPKEQYF. J is TRBJ2-7 and V is TRBV27; tentatively, D is TRBD2 (5 bases). CDR1 MNHEY and CDR2 SMNVEV come from the germline V gene (reference sequence). The CDR3 spans 15 residues. Trimming removed 2 bases at V and 7 bases at J, with 18 bases between.